A selection of T cell receptor beta chains follows, all from one sample in a study of OX40 agonist ivuxolimab in advanced cancers. Profiled with immunoSEQ multiplex PCR; TCRdb holds only in-frame clones, not every one. The top ten clones hold 2% to 3% of a sample with tens of thousands of clones, roughly four fifths of them seen once. This specimen consisted of CD4+ or CD8+ T cells sorted from blood, obtained in a trial of the OX40 agonist ivuxolimab. Receptors originate from an adult with an advanced solid tumor such as melanoma, head and neck, liver or kidney cancer. Each CDR3 is given with its conserved first and last residue. D genes are given only for firm matches. Some rows mark clone size as missing; the rest say once, few, many or name a class of expanded clone.

clone_size,j_call,v_call,d_call,cdr3_aa,cdr3_nt
-,TRBJ2-2,TRBV7-2,-,CASSFSWLTGELFF,TGTGCCAGCAGCTTTTCCTGGCTCACCGGGGAGCTGTTTTTT
once,TRBJ1-1,TRBV5-1,-,CASSLLKNTEAFF,TGCGCCAGCAGCTTGCTCAAGAACACTGAAGCTTTCTTT
-,TRBJ1-1,TRBV7-7,-,CASILTGGRNTEAFF,TGTGCCAGCATTCTAACGGGTGGGAGAAACACTGAAGCTTTCTTT
-,TRBJ2-4,TRBV11-1,-,CASSLVQHGGVVQYF,TGTGCCAGCAGCTTAGTACAGCACGGAGGTGTGGTTCAGTACTTC
once,TRBJ2-5,TRBV6-1,-,CASSEQAGQVQETQYF,TGTGCCAGCAGTGAACAAGCGGGCCAAGTCCAAGAGACCCAGTACTTC
-,TRBJ2-2,TRBV5-1,TRBD2,CASSLDPPGLVTGELFF,TGCGCCAGCAGCTTGGATCCACCGGGACTAGTAACCGGGGAGCTGTTTTTT
-,TRBJ2-3,TRBV9,TRBD2,CASSSRGGLASDTQYF,TGTGCCAGCAGCTCCCGGGGAGGACTAGCAAGCGATACGCAGTATTTT
-,TRBJ2-7,TRBV7-8,TRBD2,CASSLAGLAYEQYF,TGTGCCAGCAGCTTAGCAGGACTAGCCTACGAGCAGTACTTC
-,TRBJ2-1,TRBV7-3,TRBD2,CASSLTSGIAYEQFF,TGTGCCAGCAGCCTGACTAGCGGGATTGCTTATGAGCAGTTCTTC
-,TRBJ2-1,TRBV27,-,CASSFSGPYNEQFF,TGTGCCAGCAGTTTTAGCGGCCCCTACAATGAGCAGTTCTTC
-,TRBJ2-1,TRBV11-2,-,CASSLAPGYWEQFF,TGTGCCAGCAGCCTCGCCCCAGGGTATTGGGAGCAGTTCTTC
once,TRBJ1-5,TRBV5-1,-,CASSLEGTQPQHF,TGCGCCAGCAGCTTGGAAGGGACTCAGCCCCAGCATTTT
-,TRBJ2-2,TRBV4-3,-,CASSQSGAGNTGELFF,TGCGCCAGCAGCCAATCCGGAGCCGGGAACACCGGGGAGCTGTTTTTT